Listed below are T cell receptor beta chains from one sample, sequenced in a study of Ad26.COV2.S vaccination and SARS-CoV-2 variants. TCRdb's table, derived via immunoSEQ multiplex PCR, lists solely in-frame clones and lacks some. The repertoire holds hundreds of thousands of clones, with about 89% as singletons. Sequenced here: peripheral blood, sampled in a trial of Ad26.COV2.S vaccine versus placebo. Every receptor here comes from a person aged 18-65 years who received the Ad26.COV2.S COVID-19 vaccine or a placebo. The CDR3 runs from the conserved cysteine through the conserved F or W. Each record gives: clone size, D gene, J gene, V gene, CDR3 length, CDR3 protein, CDR3 DNA. D genes are given only for firm matches. Some rows have no size entry. The others give once, few or many, or a class for an expanded clone.

clone size: once
D gene: TRBD1
J gene: TRBJ2-1
V gene: TRBV9
CDR3 length: 15
CDR3 protein: CASSVGLDRVNEQFF
CDR3 DNA: TGTGCCAGCAGCGTAGGGCTGGACAGGGTGAATGAGCAGTTCTTC

clone size: -
D gene: -
J gene: TRBJ2-2
V gene: TRBV10-3
CDR3 length: 16
CDR3 protein: CAISEYSGGITGELFF
CDR3 DNA: TGTGCCATCAGTGAGTACTCCGGGGGAATCACCGGGGAGCTGTTTTTT

clone size: -
D gene: -
J gene: TRBJ1-6
V gene: TRBV3-1/TRBV3-2
CDR3 length: 14
CDR3 protein: CASSQGSFNSPLHF
CDR3 DNA: TGTGCCAGCAGCCAAGGATCTTTCAATTCACCCCTCCACTTT

clone size: -
D gene: -
J gene: TRBJ1-5
V gene: TRBV3-1/TRBV3-2
CDR3 length: 14
CDR3 protein: CASSQDGSDQPQHF
CDR3 DNA: TGTGCCAGCAGCCAAGATGGTTCCGATCAGCCCCAGCATTTT

clone size: -
D gene: -
J gene: TRBJ2-2
V gene: TRBV21-1
CDR3 length: 18
CDR3 protein: CAGTPRGLAGAGAGELFF
CDR3 DNA: TGTGCCGGGACTCCTCGGGGACTAGCGGGTGCAGGGGCCGGGGAGCTGTTTTTT

clone size: -
D gene: TRBD1
J gene: TRBJ1-1
V gene: TRBV11-2
CDR3 length: 16
CDR3 protein: CASSSQLGTGDTEAFF
CDR3 DNA: TGTGCCAGCAGCTCCCAGTTAGGGACAGGGGACACTGAAGCTTTCTTT

clone size: -
D gene: TRBD1
J gene: TRBJ1-5
V gene: TRBV2
CDR3 length: 14
CDR3 protein: CASTKDRGKQPQHF
CDR3 DNA: TGTGCCAGCACAAAGGACAGGGGAAAACAGCCCCAGCATTTT

clone size: -
D gene: TRBD1
J gene: TRBJ1-1
V gene: TRBV25-1
CDR3 length: 16
CDR3 protein: CATSGGTGSMNTEAFF
CDR3 DNA: TGTGCCACCTCGGGGGGGACAGGTTCCATGAACACTGAAGCTTTCTTT

clone size: -
D gene: -
J gene: TRBJ1-5
V gene: TRBV6-4
CDR3 length: 18
CDR3 protein: CASSDSRQKGGTHQPQHF
CDR3 DNA: TGTGCCAGCAGTGACTCCCGTCAAAAGGGAGGGACCCATCAGCCCCAGCATTTT

clone size: -
D gene: -
J gene: TRBJ2-7
V gene: TRBV6-5
CDR3 length: 16
CDR3 protein: CASSYDWNNNRYEQYF
CDR3 DNA: TGTGCCAGCAGTTACGATTGGAATAACAACCGTTACGAGCAGTACTTC

clone size: -
D gene: -
J gene: TRBJ2-7
V gene: TRBV27
CDR3 length: 14
CDR3 protein: CASSFWAGSYEQYF
CDR3 DNA: TGTGCCAGCAGTTTTTGGGCTGGCTCCTACGAGCAGTACTTC

clone size: -
D gene: TRBD2
J gene: TRBJ2-1
V gene: TRBV7-9
CDR3 length: 14
CDR3 protein: CASSFLAEANEQFF
CDR3 DNA: TGTGCCAGCAGCTTTCTAGCGGAGGCCAATGAGCAGTTCTTC

clone size: -
D gene: -
J gene: TRBJ1-2
V gene: TRBV18
CDR3 length: 19
CDR3 protein: CASSPLGGYEKNTYYGYTF
CDR3 DNA: TGTGCCAGCTCACCACTGGGGGGCTATGAGAAGAACACGTACTATGGCTACACCTTC

clone size: -
D gene: -
J gene: TRBJ2-7
V gene: TRBV6-5
CDR3 length: 13
CDR3 protein: CASSLFGGLGQYF
CDR3 DNA: TGTGCCAGCAGTCTTTTTGGCGGTCTTGGGCAGTACTTC

clone size: -
D gene: -
J gene: TRBJ2-3
V gene: TRBV19
CDR3 length: 13
CDR3 protein: CASRQPSTDTQYF
CDR3 DNA: TGTGCCAGTAGACAACCTTCCACAGATACGCAGTATTTT

clone size: -
D gene: TRBD2
J gene: TRBJ2-1
V gene: TRBV29-1
CDR3 length: 16
CDR3 protein: CSVELTAGGHYNEQFF
CDR3 DNA: TGCAGCGTTGAATTGACAGCGGGGGGACACTACAATGAGCAGTTCTTC

clone size: -
D gene: TRBD1
J gene: TRBJ1-2
V gene: TRBV2
CDR3 length: 13
CDR3 protein: CASGTGGAYGYTF
CDR3 DNA: TGTGCCAGCGGGACAGGGGGCGCGTATGGCTACACCTTC

clone size: -
D gene: -
J gene: TRBJ1-2
V gene: TRBV19
CDR3 length: 14
CDR3 protein: CASSWGRGPYGYTF
CDR3 DNA: TGTGCCAGTAGTTGGGGCCGAGGCCCTTATGGCTACACCTTC

clone size: -
D gene: TRBD1
J gene: TRBJ1-5
V gene: TRBV7-9
CDR3 length: 15
CDR3 protein: CASSSQGTGHQPQHF
CDR3 DNA: TGTGCCAGCAGCTCCCAAGGGACAGGACATCAGCCCCAGCATTTT

clone size: once
D gene: -
J gene: TRBJ2-5
V gene: TRBV11-2
CDR3 length: 12
CDR3 protein: CASSPHQETQYF
CDR3 DNA: TGTGCCAGCAGCCCTCATCAAGAGACCCAGTACTTC

clone size: -
D gene: TRBD1
J gene: TRBJ2-6
V gene: TRBV19
CDR3 length: 18
CDR3 protein: CASSIDGQGLAGANVLTF
CDR3 DNA: TGTGCCAGTAGTATAGACGGACAGGGCTTGGCTGGGGCCAACGTCCTGACTTTC

clone size: -
D gene: -
J gene: TRBJ2-7
V gene: TRBV27
CDR3 length: 13
CDR3 protein: CASSLTGTYEQYF
CDR3 DNA: TGTGCCAGCAGTTTGACGGGGACCTACGAGCAGTACTTC

clone size: -
D gene: -
J gene: TRBJ2-7
V gene: TRBV30
CDR3 length: 15
CDR3 protein: CAWSVLGTAAYEQYF
CDR3 DNA: TGTGCCTGGAGTGTACTGGGGACGGCCGCCTACGAGCAGTACTTC

clone size: -
D gene: -
J gene: TRBJ2-1
V gene: TRBV5-6
CDR3 length: 13
CDR3 protein: CASSLTHVVEQFF
CDR3 DNA: TGTGCCAGCAGCTTGACCCACGTCGTTGAGCAGTTCTTC

clone size: -
D gene: TRBD2
J gene: TRBJ2-2
V gene: TRBV5-4
CDR3 length: 18
CDR3 protein: CASSPELLAGGNTGELFF
CDR3 DNA: TGTGCCAGCAGCCCTGAATTACTAGCGGGAGGGAACACCGGGGAGCTGTTTTTT

clone size: -
D gene: -
J gene: TRBJ1-1
V gene: TRBV29-1
CDR3 length: 15
CDR3 protein: CSATTVGRMNTEAFF
CDR3 DNA: TGCAGCGCCACGACCGTAGGACGCATGAACACTGAAGCTTTCTTT

clone size: -
D gene: TRBD1
J gene: TRBJ2-7
V gene: TRBV18
CDR3 length: 13
CDR3 protein: CASSKDRDYEQYF
CDR3 DNA: TGTGCCAGCTCTAAGGACAGGGACTACGAGCAGTACTTC

clone size: -
D gene: TRBD2
J gene: TRBJ2-7
V gene: TRBV5-6
CDR3 length: 17
CDR3 protein: CASSLVHAGGPYPEQYF
CDR3 DNA: TGTGCCAGCAGCTTGGTACACGCGGGAGGGCCGTACCCCGAGCAGTACTTC

clone size: -
D gene: -
J gene: TRBJ2-2
V gene: TRBV30
CDR3 length: 13
CDR3 protein: CAWSRTVGRELFF
CDR3 DNA: TGTGCCTGGAGTAGGACTGTTGGCCGGGAGCTGTTTTTT

clone size: once
D gene: -
J gene: TRBJ2-1
V gene: TRBV27
CDR3 length: 16
CDR3 protein: CASSFGTPLGYNEQFF
CDR3 DNA: TGTGCCAGCAGTTTCGGGACCCCATTAGGCTACAATGAGCAGTTCTTC

clone size: -
D gene: TRBD1
J gene: TRBJ1-1
V gene: TRBV2
CDR3 length: 14
CDR3 protein: CASSPRQGGTEAFF
CDR3 DNA: TGTGCCAGCAGCCCACGACAGGGGGGGACTGAAGCTTTCTTT

clone size: -
D gene: TRBD2
J gene: TRBJ2-1
V gene: TRBV4-1
CDR3 length: 18
CDR3 protein: CASSQVPPGTRGMDEQFF
CDR3 DNA: TGCGCCAGCAGCCAAGTTCCCCCCGGGACTAGAGGGATGGATGAGCAGTTCTTC

clone size: -
D gene: TRBD1
J gene: TRBJ1-1
V gene: TRBV6-5
CDR3 length: 13
CDR3 protein: CASIDRVYTEAFF
CDR3 DNA: TGTGCCAGCATCGACAGGGTATATACTGAAGCTTTCTTT

clone size: -
D gene: TRBD2
J gene: TRBJ2-5
V gene: TRBV25-1
CDR3 length: 13
CDR3 protein: CASSESGEETQYF
CDR3 DNA: TGTGCCAGCAGTGAAAGCGGGGAAGAGACCCAGTACTTC

clone size: -
D gene: -
J gene: TRBJ1-1
V gene: TRBV3-1/TRBV3-2
CDR3 length: 12
CDR3 protein: CASRQEKGGAFF
CDR3 DNA: TGTGCCAGCAGACAAGAGAAAGGGGGGGCTTTCTTT

clone size: -
D gene: -
J gene: TRBJ2-5
V gene: TRBV29-1
CDR3 length: 14
CDR3 protein: CSVEGAQGGETQYF
CDR3 DNA: TGCAGCGTGGAGGGGGCACAGGGTGGCGAGACCCAGTACTTC

clone size: -
D gene: TRBD1
J gene: TRBJ1-5
V gene: TRBV5-8
CDR3 length: 15
CDR3 protein: CASSRIYDRDQPQHF
CDR3 DNA: TGTGCCAGCAGCCGGATCTATGACAGGGACCAGCCCCAGCATTTT

clone size: -
D gene: TRBD1
J gene: TRBJ2-7
V gene: TRBV5-1
CDR3 length: 14
CDR3 protein: CASSFRQGVDEQYF
CDR3 DNA: TGCGCCAGCAGCTTCCGACAGGGGGTGGACGAGCAGTACTTC

clone size: -
D gene: -
J gene: TRBJ1-2
V gene: TRBV4-2
CDR3 length: 15
CDR3 protein: CASSQPTDTVYGYTF
CDR3 DNA: TGTGCCAGCAGCCAACCCACTGACACAGTCTATGGCTACACCTTC

clone size: -
D gene: TRBD1
J gene: TRBJ1-2
V gene: TRBV19
CDR3 length: 14
CDR3 protein: CASSTGQGIGGYTF
CDR3 DNA: TGTGCCAGTAGTACGGGACAGGGGATCGGTGGCTACACCTTC

clone size: -
D gene: -
J gene: TRBJ2-7
V gene: TRBV6-5
CDR3 length: 13
CDR3 protein: CASRSQGRAEQYF
CDR3 DNA: TGTGCCAGCAGGTCACAGGGCCGGGCCGAGCAGTACTTC

clone size: -
D gene: -
J gene: TRBJ1-5
V gene: TRBV3-1/TRBV3-2
CDR3 length: 14
CDR3 protein: CASSQGYSNQPQHF
CDR3 DNA: TGTGCCAGCAGCCAAGGTTATAGCAATCAGCCCCAGCATTTT

clone size: -
D gene: TRBD1
J gene: TRBJ2-2
V gene: TRBV18
CDR3 length: 16
CDR3 protein: CASSPPRDRGNGELFF
CDR3 DNA: TGTGCCAGCTCACCACCGCGGGACAGGGGTAACGGGGAGCTGTTTTTT

clone size: -
D gene: -
J gene: TRBJ2-7
V gene: TRBV15
CDR3 length: 14
CDR3 protein: CATSRAKLGNEQYF
CDR3 DNA: TGTGCCACCAGCAGAGCTAAACTAGGGAACGAGCAGTACTTC

clone size: -
D gene: TRBD2
J gene: TRBJ2-2
V gene: TRBV30
CDR3 length: 14
CDR3 protein: CAWKRLALTGELFF
CDR3 DNA: TGTGCCTGGAAGAGACTAGCTCTAACCGGGGAGCTGTTTTTT

clone size: -
D gene: -
J gene: TRBJ2-5
V gene: TRBV5-4
CDR3 length: 13
CDR3 protein: CASSLDGEETQYF
CDR3 DNA: TGTGCCAGCAGCTTGGACGGCGAAGAGACCCAGTACTTC

clone size: -
D gene: TRBD2
J gene: TRBJ2-5
V gene: TRBV3-1/TRBV3-2
CDR3 length: 16
CDR3 protein: CASSQAISGGQETQYF
CDR3 DNA: TGTGCCAGCAGCCAAGCGATATCGGGAGGGCAAGAGACCCAGTACTTC

clone size: -
D gene: -
J gene: TRBJ1-1
V gene: TRBV7-2
CDR3 length: 14
CDR3 protein: CASSPPDRDTEAFF
CDR3 DNA: TGTGCCAGCAGCCCACCGGACCGAGACACTGAAGCTTTCTTT

clone size: -
D gene: TRBD2
J gene: TRBJ2-3
V gene: TRBV18
CDR3 length: 17
CDR3 protein: CASSPRGGRGSTDTQYF
CDR3 DNA: TGTGCCAGCTCACCGAGGGGAGGGCGCGGTAGCACAGATACGCAGTATTTT